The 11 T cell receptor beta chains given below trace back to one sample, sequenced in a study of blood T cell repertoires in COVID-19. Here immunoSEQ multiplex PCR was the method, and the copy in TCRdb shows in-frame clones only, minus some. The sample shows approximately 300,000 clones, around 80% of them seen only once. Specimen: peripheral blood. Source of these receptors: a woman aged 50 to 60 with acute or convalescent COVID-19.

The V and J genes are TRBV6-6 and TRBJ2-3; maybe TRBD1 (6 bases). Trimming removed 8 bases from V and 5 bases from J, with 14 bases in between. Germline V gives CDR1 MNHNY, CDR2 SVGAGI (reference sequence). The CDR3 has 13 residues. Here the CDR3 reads CASSGAAGDTQYF. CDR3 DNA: TGTGCCAGCTCAGGGGCGGCGGGAGATACGCAGTATTTT.

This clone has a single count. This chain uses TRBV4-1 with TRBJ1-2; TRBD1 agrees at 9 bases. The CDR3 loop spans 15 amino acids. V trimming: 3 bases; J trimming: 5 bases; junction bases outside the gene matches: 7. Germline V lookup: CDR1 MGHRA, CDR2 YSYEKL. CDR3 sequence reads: CASSQRDRAGYGYTF. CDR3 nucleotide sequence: TGCGCCAGCAGCCAGAGGGACAGGGCGGGGTATGGCTACACCTTC.

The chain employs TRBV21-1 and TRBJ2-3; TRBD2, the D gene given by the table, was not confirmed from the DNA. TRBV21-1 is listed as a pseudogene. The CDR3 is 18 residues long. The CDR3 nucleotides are TGTGCCAGCAGCAAAAGGGATAGGACTAGTGACGGCACAGATACGCAGTATTTT. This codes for CASSKRDRTSDGTDTQYF.

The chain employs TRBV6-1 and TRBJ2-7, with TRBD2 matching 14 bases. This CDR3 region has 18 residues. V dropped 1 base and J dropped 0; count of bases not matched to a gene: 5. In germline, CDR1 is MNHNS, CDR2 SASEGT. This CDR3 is CASSEGLAGGYSSYEQYV. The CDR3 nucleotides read TGTGCCAGCAGTGAAGGACTAGCGGGGGGGTATAGCTCCTACGAGCAGTACGTC.

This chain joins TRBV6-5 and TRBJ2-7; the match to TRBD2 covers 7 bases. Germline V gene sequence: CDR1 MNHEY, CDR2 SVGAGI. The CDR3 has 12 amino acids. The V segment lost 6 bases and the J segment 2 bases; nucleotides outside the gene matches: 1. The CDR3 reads CASRSGAYEQYV. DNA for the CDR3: TGTGCCAGCAGAAGCGGGGCCTACGAGCAGTACGTC.

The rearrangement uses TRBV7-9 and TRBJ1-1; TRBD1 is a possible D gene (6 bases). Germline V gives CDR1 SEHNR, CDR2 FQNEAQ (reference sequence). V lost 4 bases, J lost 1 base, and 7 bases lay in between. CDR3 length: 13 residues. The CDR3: CASSWGQNTEAFF. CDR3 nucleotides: TGTGCCAGCAGCTGGGGACAGAACACTGAAGCTTTCTTT.

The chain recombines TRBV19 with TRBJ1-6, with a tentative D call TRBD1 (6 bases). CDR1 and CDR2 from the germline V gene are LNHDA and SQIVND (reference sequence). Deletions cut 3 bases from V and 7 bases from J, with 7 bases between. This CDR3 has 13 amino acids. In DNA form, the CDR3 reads TGTGCCAGTAGTATCAGGGGAAATTCACCCCTCCACTTT. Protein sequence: CASSIRGNSPLHF.

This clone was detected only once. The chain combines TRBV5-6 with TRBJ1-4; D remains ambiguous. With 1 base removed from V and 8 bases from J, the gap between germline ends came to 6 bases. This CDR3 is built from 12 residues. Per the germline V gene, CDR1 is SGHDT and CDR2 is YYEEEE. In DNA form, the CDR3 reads TGTGCCAGCAGCTTGCGTTCCGAAAAACTGTTTTTT. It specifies CASSLRSEKLFF.

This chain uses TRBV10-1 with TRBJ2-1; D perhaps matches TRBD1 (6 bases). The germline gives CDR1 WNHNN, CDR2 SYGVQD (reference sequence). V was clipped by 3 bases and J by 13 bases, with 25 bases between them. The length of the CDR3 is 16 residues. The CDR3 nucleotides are TGCGCCAGCAGTGATTTCTTCGAGGTCGCAGGGGCTCAACAGTTCTTC. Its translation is CASSDFFEVAGAQQFF.

In DNA, the CDR3 is TGTGCCAGCAGACACACAGAAAACACTGAAGCTTTCTTT. The encoded protein is CASRHTENTEAFF. The rearrangement links TRBV7-8 to TRBJ1-1; D unclear. V was cut by 6 bases and J by 2 bases, with 10 bases left in between. The CDR3 totals 13 residues. Germline assignment: CDR1 SGHVS and CDR2 FQNEAQ.

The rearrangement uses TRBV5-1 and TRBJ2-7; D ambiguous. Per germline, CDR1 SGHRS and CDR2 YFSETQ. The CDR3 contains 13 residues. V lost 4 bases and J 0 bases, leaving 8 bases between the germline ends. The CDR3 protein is CASSQSVSYEQYF. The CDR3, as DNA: TGCGCCAGCAGCCAGAGCGTCTCCTACGAGCAGTACTTC.